A single sample gave rise to the 18 T cell receptor beta chains below, sequenced in a study of shared clonotypes between healthy human individuals. Repertoires were generated with immunoSEQ multiplex PCR, while TCRdb's copy carries only in-frame clones and drops some. Found here are about 1.5 million clones, about 98% of them singletons; the top ten hold roughly 0.4%. The specimen sequenced was naive CD4+ T cells sorted from blood. Subset indicated: CD45RA+ positively selected. These receptors were obtained from a man in his thirties or forties in good health.

Turning to this clone: Other DNA sequences in this specimen translate into the identical CDR3. The V call is TRBV5-1, the J call TRBJ2-7; D is perhaps TRBD2 (5 bases). V dropped 0 bases and J dropped 0 bases, with 7 bases sitting between them. The CDR3 is 14 residues long. Germline CDR1 and CDR2: SGHRS and YFSETQ. Written as DNA, the CDR3 is TGCGCCAGCAGCTTGGAGCGGAGCTCCTACGAGCAGTACTTC. Translation: CASSLERSSYEQYF.

The CDR3 DNA reads as TGTGCCAGCAGCAGGGACAGGGGCGAGAATGGCTACACCTTC. Translated, it gives CASSRDRGENGYTF. This chain joins TRBV7-9 and TRBJ1-2; TRBD1 aligns across 10 bases. Trimming removed 5 bases from V and 6 bases from J; junction bases left unmatched: 6. This CDR3 spans 14 amino acids. Germline loops: CDR1 SEHNR, CDR2 FQNEAQ (reference sequence).

V is TRBV7-8 and J is TRBJ2-7; TRBD1 agrees at 10 bases. The CDR3 extends over 16 amino acids. Germline CDR1 reads SGHVS; CDR2 reads FQNEAQ. V lost 6 bases and J lost 5; bases outside the gene matches: 13. The CDR3 loop reads CASRVTGGDAMNEQYF. CDR3 sequence (DNA): TGTGCCAGCAGAGTGACAGGGGGCGATGCGATGAACGAGCAGTACTTC.

V is TRBV6-5 and J is TRBJ1-2; no clear D gene. The ends were cut back, 4 bases at V and 2 bases at J, with 8 bases in the middle. CDR3 length: 13 residues. Germline V gene data show CDR1 as MNHEY and CDR2 as SVGAGI. The DNA for the CDR3 is TGTGCCAGCAGTTCACGGAGGAACTATGGCTACACCTTC. It codes for CASSSRRNYGYTF.

V and J are TRBV18 and TRBJ2-3; no firm D call. The CDR3 consists of 15 residues. The germline V and J ends were trimmed by 0 bases and 0 bases, with 7 bases remaining between them. Germline CDR1 reads KGHSH; CDR2 reads LQKENI. In DNA, the CDR3 is TGTGCCAGCTCACCACCGGACGGGAGCACAGATACGCAGTATTTT. Protein sequence: CASSPPDGSTDTQYF.

The rearrangement joins TRBV11-2 to TRBJ2-1, with D unclear. This CDR3 spans 12 amino acids. V dropped 0 bases and J dropped 15 bases, with 12 bases sitting between them. Germline V gene sequence: CDR1 SGHAT, CDR2 FQNNGV. The CDR3 is CASSLDRSSMFF. CDR3 nucleotide sequence: TGTGCCAGCAGCTTAGATCGCTCAAGCATGTTCTTC. The full variable domain, with the rest looked up from reference TRBV11-2 and TRBJ2-1, is EAGVAQSPRYKIIEKRQSVAFWCNPISGHATLYWYQQILGQGPKLLIQFQNNGVVDDSQLPKDRFSAERLKGVDSTLKIQPAKLEDSAVYLCASSLDRSSMFFGPGTRLTVL.

The gene calls are TRBV7-2 and TRBJ1-2, with 7 bases identical to TRBD1. V lost 5 bases to trimming and J lost 2 bases; unmatched junction nucleotides: 2. Germline V lookup: CDR1 SGHTA, CDR2 FQGNSA. CDR3 length: 13 amino acids. The CDR3 bases are TGTGCCAGCAGCCAGGACAGGAACTATGGCTACACCTTC. Encoded protein: CASSQDRNYGYTF.

V is TRBV6-6 and J is TRBJ2-1, with 12 bases fitting TRBD2. Germline trimming cut 4 bases from V and 7 bases from J; bases unmatched to any gene: 5. Germline CDR1 and CDR2: MNHNY and SVGAGI (reference sequence). The CDR3 totals 15 residues. CDR3 in amino acids: CASSFRTSGTNEQFF. The DNA for the CDR3 is TGTGCCAGCAGTTTTAGGACTAGCGGGACGAATGAGCAGTTCTTC.

The chain recombines TRBV7-9 with TRBJ2-7, with TRBD1 matching 8 bases. CDR1 is SEHNR and CDR2 is FQNEAQ in the germline V gene (reference sequence). Losses at the gene ends were 5 bases for V and 5 bases for J; bases not matched to a gene: 2. The CDR3 is made up of 12 amino acids. This CDR3 is CASSTTGDEQYF. The CDR3, as DNA: TGTGCCAGCAGCACGACAGGGGACGAGCAGTACTTC.

This chain links TRBV10-2 with TRBJ2-6; perhaps TRBD1 as D (6 bases). The CDR3 is 13 amino acids. The germline V and J ends were trimmed by 8 bases and 9 bases, with 14 bases remaining between them. The V gene's germline CDR1 is WSHSY and CDR2 SAAADI. CDR3 DNA sequence: TGCGCCAGCCGAACAGGGCCGGGCAACGTCCTGACTTTC. Its protein product is CASRTGPGNVLTF.

This chain uses TRBV28 with TRBJ2-6, with D possibly being TRBD1 (6 bases). Germline V CDR1 and CDR2: MDHEN, SYDVKM. Trimming took 7 bases from V and 1 from J, leaving 8 bases between them. The CDR3 is 14 residues long. The CDR3 nucleotides read TGTGCCAGCATGAGGGGGTCTGGGGCCAACGTCCTGACTTTC. It translates to CASMRGSGANVLTF.

The V gene is TRBV7-9, the J gene TRBJ1-2; TRBD1 aligns across 11 bases. The trim removed 11 bases at V and 7 bases at J, leaving 6 bases unmatched. The CDR3 length is 12 residues. CDR1 is SEHNR and CDR2 is FQNEAQ in the germline V gene (reference sequence). CDR3 sequence (DNA): TGTGCCTTATCCGGGACAGGGGGTGGCTACACCTTC. Its translation: CALSGTGGGYTF.

The chain links TRBV28 to TRBJ2-7, with unresolved D. Trimming removed 2 bases from V and 6 bases from J, with 8 bases in between. The CDR3 has 12 residues. Germline V gives CDR1 MDHEN, CDR2 SYDVKM. This CDR3 is CASSLVGFEQYF. The CDR3 DNA reads as TGTGCCAGCAGTTTAGTGGGTTTCGAGCAGTACTTC.

The CDR3 DNA reads TGTGCCAGCAGGCATTTAGGGCGCAACGGGGAGCTGTTTTTT. Translated: CASRHLGRNGELFF. The rearrangement joins TRBV6-5 to TRBJ2-2; no clear D gene. Germline V gives CDR1 MNHEY, CDR2 SVGAGI. CDR3 size: 14 residues. V lost 6 bases and J 7 bases, leaving 15 bases between the germline ends.

The chain recombines TRBV5-1 with TRBJ2-3, with 7 bases lining up with TRBD2. This CDR3 contains 14 residues. Trimming cost V 4 bases and J 4 bases; bases outside gene matches: 6. Germline loops: CDR1 SGHRS, CDR2 YFSETQ. CDR3 DNA sequence: TGCGCCAGCAGCGTCACTAGCGCGGCAGATACGCAGTATTTT. This encodes CASSVTSAADTQYF.

The genes are TRBV18 and TRBJ1-4, with 8 positions matching TRBD1. From germline, CDR1 is KGHSH and CDR2 LQKENI. V lost 6 bases and J lost 6; bases outside the gene matches: 3. This CDR3 contains 13 residues. The CDR3 region has the DNA TGTGCCAGCTCGTGGGACAGGCATGAAAAACTGTTTTTT. Its protein is CASSWDRHEKLFF.

V usage is TRBV18 and J usage is TRBJ1-2, with D hard to call. The CDR3 is 17 residues long. Germline V CDR1 and CDR2: KGHSH, LQKENI. V shed 6 bases and J shed 0 bases, with 20 bases lying between them. CDR3 sequence reads: CASSPKGAERTNYGYTF. CDR3 nucleotide sequence: TGTGCCAGCTCCCCCAAGGGCGCGGAGAGGACTAACTATGGCTACACCTTC.

This CDR3 is CASSYFGTIYNEQFF. CDR3 in DNA: TGTGCCAGCAGTTACTTCGGGACGATCTACAATGAGCAGTTCTTC. The chain combines TRBV6-8 with TRBJ2-1; the D call may be TRBD1 or TRBD2 (5 bases each). V lost 1 base and J 3 bases, leaving 10 bases between the germline ends. Germline CDR1 MNHGY, CDR2 SAAAGT. CDR3 length: 15 amino acids.